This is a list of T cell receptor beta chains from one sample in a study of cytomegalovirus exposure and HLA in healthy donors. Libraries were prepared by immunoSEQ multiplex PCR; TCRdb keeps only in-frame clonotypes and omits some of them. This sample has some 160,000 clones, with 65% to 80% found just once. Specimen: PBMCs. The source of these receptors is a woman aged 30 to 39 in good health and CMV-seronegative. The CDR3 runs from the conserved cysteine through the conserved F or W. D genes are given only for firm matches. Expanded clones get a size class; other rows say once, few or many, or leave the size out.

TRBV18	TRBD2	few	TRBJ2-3	CASSPSGTRSTDTQYF	TGTGCCAGCTCACCCTCCGGGACTAGGAGCACAGATACGCAGTATTTT
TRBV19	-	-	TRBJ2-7	CASSMARGYEQYF	TGTGCCAGTAGTATGGCCAGGGGCTACGAGCAGTACTTC
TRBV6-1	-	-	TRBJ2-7	CASSGGYLSYEQYF	TGTGCCAGCTCCGGGGGATATTTGTCCTACGAGCAGTACTTC
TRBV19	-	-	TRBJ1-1	CASSPGTRGNTEAFF	TGTGCCAGTAGCCCGGGCACAAGGGGGAACACTGAAGCTTTCTTT
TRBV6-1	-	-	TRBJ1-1	CASRREGTEAFF	TGTGCCAGCAGGCGCGAGGGCACTGAAGCTTTCTTT
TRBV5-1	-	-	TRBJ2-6	CASSLVGDAGANVLTF	TGCGCCAGCAGCTTGGTCGGAGATGCTGGGGCCAACGTCCTGACTTTC
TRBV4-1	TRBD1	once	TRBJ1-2	CASSQEDRGHYGYTF	TGCGCCAGCAGCCAAGAGGACAGGGGGCACTATGGCTACACCTTC
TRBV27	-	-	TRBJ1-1	CASSLSPVNTEAFF	TGTGCCAGCAGTTTATCCCCGGTGAACACTGAAGCTTTCTTT
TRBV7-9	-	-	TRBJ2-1	CASSLDGAKSEQFF	TGTGCCAGCAGCTTAGATGGGGCAAAGAGTGAGCAGTTCTTC
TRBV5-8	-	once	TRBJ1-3	CASSGMIGISGNTIYF	TGTGCCAGCAGCGGGATGATCGGGATCTCTGGAAACACCATATATTTT
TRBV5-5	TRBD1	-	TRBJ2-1	CASSFRSFQGADNEQFF	TGTGCCAGCAGCTTTAGGTCTTTTCAGGGGGCGGACAATGAGCAGTTCTTC
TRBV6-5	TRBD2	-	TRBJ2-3	CASSYKAGGGTDTQYF	TGTGCCAGCAGTTATAAGGCGGGAGGAGGCACAGATACGCAGTATTTT
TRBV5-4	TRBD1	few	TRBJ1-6	CASKRIPGQGNSPLHF	TGTGCCAGCAAGAGGATTCCGGGACAGGGGAATTCACCCCTCCACTTT
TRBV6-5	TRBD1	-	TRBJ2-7	CASKTTRDSGYEQYF	TGTGCCAGCAAAACCACCCGGGACAGCGGATACGAGCAGTACTTC
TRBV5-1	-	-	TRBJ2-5	CASSADIQETQYF	TGCGCCAGCAGCGCCGACATCCAAGAGACCCAGTACTTC
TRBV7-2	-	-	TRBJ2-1	CASSLGPVAYNEQFF	TGTGCCAGCAGCTTAGGGCCCGTGGCCTACAATGAGCAGTTCTTC
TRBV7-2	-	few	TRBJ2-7	CASSLPKGSGRTYEQYF	TGTGCCAGCAGCTTACCTAAAGGAAGCGGGCGTACCTACGAGCAGTACTTC
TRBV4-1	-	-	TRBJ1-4	CASSQDSLHGEKLFF	TGCGCCAGCAGCCAAGATAGCCTCCATGGCGAAAAACTGTTTTTT
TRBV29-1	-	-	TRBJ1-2	CSVEGRQGRAQGF	TGCAGCGTTGAGGGCAGGCAAGGGCGCGCCCAGGGCTTC
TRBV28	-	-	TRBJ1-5	CASSLVRYNQPQHF	TGTGCCAGCAGTTTGGTCAGGTACAATCAGCCCCAGCATTTT
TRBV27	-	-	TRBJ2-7	CASSEQGAVSYEQYF	TGTGCCAGCAGTGAACAGGGAGCCGTCTCCTACGAGCAGTACTTC
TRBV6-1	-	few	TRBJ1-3	CASSGGDSGNTIYF	TGTGCCAGCAGTGGAGGAGACTCTGGAAACACCATATATTTT
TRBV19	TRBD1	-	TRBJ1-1	CASSDRANTEAFF	TGTGCCAGTAGCGACAGGGCTAACACTGAAGCTTTCTTT
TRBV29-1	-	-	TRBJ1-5	CSVAWGRNQPQHF	TGCAGCGTTGCATGGGGGCGCAATCAGCCCCAGCATTTT
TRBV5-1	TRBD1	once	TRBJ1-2	CASTWGTGDYGYTF	TGCGCCAGCACTTGGGGGACAGGGGATTATGGCTACACCTTC
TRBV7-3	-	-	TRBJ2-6	CASSPVSGANVLTF	TGTGCCAGCAGCCCCGTCTCTGGGGCCAACGTCCTGACTTTC
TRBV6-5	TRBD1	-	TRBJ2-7	CASSGGTGSSYEQYF	TGTGCCAGCAGCGGGGGGACAGGGAGCTCCTACGAGCAGTACTTC
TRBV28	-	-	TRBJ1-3	CASSQGASNTIYF	TGTGCCAGCAGTCAAGGGGCGTCCAACACCATATATTTT
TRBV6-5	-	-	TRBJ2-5	CASTGAQTQYF	TGTGCCAGCACAGGGGCGCAGACCCAGTACTTC
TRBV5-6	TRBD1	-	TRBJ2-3	CASSFLDRGTDTQYF	TGTGCCAGCAGCTTTTTGGACAGGGGTACAGATACGCAGTATTTT
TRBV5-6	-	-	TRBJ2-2	CASSGNTRSLAELFF	TGTGCCAGCAGCGGTAACACGAGGTCACTCGCGGAGCTGTTTTTT
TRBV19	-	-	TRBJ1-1	CASSIGREGDTEAFF	TGTGCCAGTAGTATAGGACGGGAGGGAGACACTGAAGCTTTCTTT
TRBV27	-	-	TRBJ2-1	CASSLRAAGNYNEQFF	TGTGCCAGCAGTTTACGCGCAGCGGGTAACTACAATGAGCAGTTCTTC
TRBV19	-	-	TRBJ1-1	CASSMRQGFDTEAFF	TGTGCCAGTAGTATGAGGCAGGGCTTCGACACTGAAGCTTTCTTT
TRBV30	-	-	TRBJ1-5	CAWTPGVGQPQHF	TGTGCCTGGACCCCCGGGGTGGGTCAGCCCCAGCATTTT
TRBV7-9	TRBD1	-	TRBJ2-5	CASTSLRDSKETQYF	TGTGCCAGCACCTCTCTCCGGGACAGTAAAGAGACCCAGTACTTC
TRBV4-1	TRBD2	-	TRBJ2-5	CASSQDLSGRRGETQYF	TGCGCCAGCAGCCAAGATCTAAGCGGGAGGCGCGGGGAGACCCAGTACTTC
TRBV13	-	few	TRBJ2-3	CASSLFDLGTDTQYF	TGTGCCAGCAGCTTATTCGACCTCGGGACAGATACGCAGTATTTT
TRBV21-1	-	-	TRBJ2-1	CASSKAPRGPSREQFF	TGTGCCAGCAGCAAAGCACCCAGGGGGCCTAGCAGAGAGCAGTTCTTC
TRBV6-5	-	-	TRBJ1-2	CASSYGQGNYGYTF	TGTGCCAGCAGTTACGGGCAGGGTAACTATGGCTACACCTTC
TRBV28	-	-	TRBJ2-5	CASSLWAGTETQYF	TGTGCCAGCAGTTTGTGGGCGGGAACCGAGACCCAGTACTTC
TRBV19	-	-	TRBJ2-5	CASSMSSVVETQYF	TGTGCCAGTAGTATGTCTAGCGTAGTAGAGACCCAGTACTTC
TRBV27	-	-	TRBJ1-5	CASSLRASNQPQHF	TGTGCCAGCAGTTTGCGAGCTAGCAATCAGCCCCAGCATTTT
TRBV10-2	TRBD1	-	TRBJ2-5	CASREDRRQETQYF	TGCGCCAGCAGAGAGGACAGGCGACAAGAGACCCAGTACTTC
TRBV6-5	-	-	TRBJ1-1	CASSYSSRNTEAFF	TGTGCCAGCAGTTACTCGTCCAGGAACACTGAAGCTTTCTTT
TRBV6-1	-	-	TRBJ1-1	CAIGLHVNTEAFF	TGTGCCATCGGACTCCACGTCAACACTGAAGCTTTCTTT
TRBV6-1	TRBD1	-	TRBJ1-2	CASRRGTGVYGYTF	TGTGCCAGCAGGAGGGGGACAGGGGTCTATGGCTACACCTTC
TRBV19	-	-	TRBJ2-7	CASSISHSSYEQYF	TGTGCCAGTAGTATATCCCACTCATCCTACGAGCAGTACTTC
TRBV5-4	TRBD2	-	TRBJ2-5	CASSLGGGRAQETQYF	TGTGCCAGCAGCTTGGGAGGCGGGAGGGCCCAAGAGACCCAGTACTTC
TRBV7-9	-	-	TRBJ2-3	CASSTPRPDTQYF	TGTGCCAGCAGCACTCCGCGCCCAGATACGCAGTATTTT
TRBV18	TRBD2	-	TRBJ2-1	CASSPPTGTSGRVGEQFF	TGTGCCAGCTCACCACCGACAGGGACTAGCGGGAGGGTGGGTGAGCAGTTCTTC
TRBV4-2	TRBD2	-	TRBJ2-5	CASSQVAGRRVQETQYF	TGTGCCAGCAGCCAGGTAGCGGGGCGCCGGGTTCAAGAGACCCAGTACTTC
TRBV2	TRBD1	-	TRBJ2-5	CASSVDRAGTQYF	TGTGCCAGCAGTGTGGACAGGGCTGGGACCCAGTACTTC
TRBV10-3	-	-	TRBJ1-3	CAISESPGGNTIYF	TGTGCCATCAGTGAGTCGCCAGGGGGAAACACCATATATTTT
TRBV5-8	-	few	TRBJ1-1	CASILFGGGEAFF	TGTGCCAGCATCCTCTTTGGAGGCGGCGAAGCTTTCTTT
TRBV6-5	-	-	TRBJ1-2	CASSPGVTGYTF	TGTGCCAGCAGCCCAGGGGTTACTGGCTACACCTTC
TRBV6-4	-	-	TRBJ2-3	CASSDSGHGTDTQYF	TGTGCCAGCAGTGATTCTGGACACGGCACAGATACGCAGTATTTT
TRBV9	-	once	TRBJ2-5	CASSVDSGGPWEETQYF	TGTGCCAGCAGCGTAGATAGCGGAGGCCCTTGGGAAGAGACCCAGTACTTC